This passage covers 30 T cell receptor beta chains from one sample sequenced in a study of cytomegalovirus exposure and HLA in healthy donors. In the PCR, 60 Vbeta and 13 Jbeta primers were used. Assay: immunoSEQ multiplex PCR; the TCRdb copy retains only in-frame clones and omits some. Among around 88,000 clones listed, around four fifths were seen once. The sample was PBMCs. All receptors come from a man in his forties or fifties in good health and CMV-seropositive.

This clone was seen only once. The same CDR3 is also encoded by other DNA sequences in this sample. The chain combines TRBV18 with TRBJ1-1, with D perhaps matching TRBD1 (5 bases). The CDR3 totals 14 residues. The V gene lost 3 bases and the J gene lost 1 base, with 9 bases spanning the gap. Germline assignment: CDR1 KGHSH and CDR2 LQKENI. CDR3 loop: CASSPQGQNTEAFF. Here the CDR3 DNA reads TGTGCCAGCTCACCGCAGGGCCAGAACACTGAAGCTTTCTTT.

For the CDR3, the DNA is TGTGCCAGCAGCGTGGCGGGACTTGACAAAGATACGCAGTATTTT. Protein product: CASSVAGLDKDTQYF. V gene TRBV7-2 combines with J gene TRBJ2-3, with D possibly being TRBD2 (6 bases). From germline, CDR1 is SGHTA and CDR2 FQGNSA. V lost 5 bases and J lost 5, with 17 bases in between. CDR3 length equals 15 residues.

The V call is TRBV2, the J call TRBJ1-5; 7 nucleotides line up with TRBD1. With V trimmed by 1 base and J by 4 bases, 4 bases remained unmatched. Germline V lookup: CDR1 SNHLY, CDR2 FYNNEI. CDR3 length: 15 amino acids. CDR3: CASSEVGTVNQPQHF. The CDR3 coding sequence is TGTGCCAGCAGTGAAGTCGGGACAGTTAATCAGCCCCAGCATTTT.

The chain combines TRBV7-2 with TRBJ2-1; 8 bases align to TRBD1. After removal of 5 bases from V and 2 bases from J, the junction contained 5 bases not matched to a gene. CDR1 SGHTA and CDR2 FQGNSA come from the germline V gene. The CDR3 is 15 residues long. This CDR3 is CASSRGQGPYNEQFF. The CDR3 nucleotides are TGTGCCAGCAGCCGAGGACAGGGCCCCTACAATGAGCAGTTCTTC.

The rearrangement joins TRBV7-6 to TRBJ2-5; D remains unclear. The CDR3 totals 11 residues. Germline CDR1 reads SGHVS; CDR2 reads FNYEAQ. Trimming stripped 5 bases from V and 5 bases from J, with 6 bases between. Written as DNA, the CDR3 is TGTGCCAGCAGCGTACAGGAGACCCAGTACTTC. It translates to CASSVQETQYF.

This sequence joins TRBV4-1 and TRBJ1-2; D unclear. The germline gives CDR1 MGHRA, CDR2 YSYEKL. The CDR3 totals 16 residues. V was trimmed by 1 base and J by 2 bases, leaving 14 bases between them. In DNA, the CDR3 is TGCGCCAGCAGCCAAGGGAGGACGCACCCCAACTATGGCTACACCTTC. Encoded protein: CASSQGRTHPNYGYTF.

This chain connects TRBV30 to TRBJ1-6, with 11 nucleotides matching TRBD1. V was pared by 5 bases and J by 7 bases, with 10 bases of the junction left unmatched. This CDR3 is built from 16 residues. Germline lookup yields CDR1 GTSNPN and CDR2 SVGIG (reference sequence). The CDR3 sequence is CAWAAGTGGVNSPLHF. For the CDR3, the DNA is TGTGCCTGGGCCGCCGGGACAGGGGGTGTAAATTCACCCCTCCACTTT. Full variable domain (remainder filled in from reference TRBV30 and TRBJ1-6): SQTIHQWPATLVQPVGSPLSLECTVEGTSNPNLYWYRQAAGRGLQLLFYSVGIGQISSEVPQNLSASRPQDRQFILSSKKLLLSDSGFYLCAWAAGTGGVNSPLHFGNGTRLTVT.

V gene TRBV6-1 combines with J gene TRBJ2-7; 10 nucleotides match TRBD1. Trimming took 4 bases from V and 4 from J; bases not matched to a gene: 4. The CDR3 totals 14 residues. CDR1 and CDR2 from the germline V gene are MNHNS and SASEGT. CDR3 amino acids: CASSARQGAYEQYF. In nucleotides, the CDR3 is TGTGCCAGCAGTGCCCGACAGGGGGCTTACGAGCAGTACTTC.

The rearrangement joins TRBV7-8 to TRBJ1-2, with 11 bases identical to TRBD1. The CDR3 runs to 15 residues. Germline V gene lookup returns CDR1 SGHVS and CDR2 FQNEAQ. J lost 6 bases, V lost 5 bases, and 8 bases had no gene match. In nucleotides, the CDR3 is TGTGCCAGCAGCCCCAGGACAGGGGGCGAGGATGGCTACACCTTC. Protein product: CASSPRTGGEDGYTF.

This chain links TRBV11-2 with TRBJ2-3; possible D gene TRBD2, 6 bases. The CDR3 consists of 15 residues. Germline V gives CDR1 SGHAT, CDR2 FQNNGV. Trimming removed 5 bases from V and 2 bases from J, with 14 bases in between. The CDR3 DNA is TGTGCCAGCAGCCCGGGAGTTGGCCCCACAGATACGCAGTATTTT. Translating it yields CASSPGVGPTDTQYF.

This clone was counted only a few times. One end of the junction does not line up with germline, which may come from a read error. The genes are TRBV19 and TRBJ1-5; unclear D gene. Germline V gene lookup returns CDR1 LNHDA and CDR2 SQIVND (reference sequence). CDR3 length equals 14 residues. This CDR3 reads CASTPGYSNQPQNF. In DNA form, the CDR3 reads TGTGCCAGTACCCCGGGATATAGCAATCAGCCCCAGAATTTT.

DNA for the CDR3: TGTGCCAGCAGCTTAGACCGCGGGCCCAACTATGGCTACACCTTC. Encoded protein: CASSLDRGPNYGYTF. The chain recombines TRBV7-2 with TRBJ1-2; unclear D gene. V was clipped by 1 base and J by 2 bases, with 11 bases between them. This CDR3 has 15 amino acids. CDR1 is SGHTA and CDR2 is FQGNSA in the germline V gene.

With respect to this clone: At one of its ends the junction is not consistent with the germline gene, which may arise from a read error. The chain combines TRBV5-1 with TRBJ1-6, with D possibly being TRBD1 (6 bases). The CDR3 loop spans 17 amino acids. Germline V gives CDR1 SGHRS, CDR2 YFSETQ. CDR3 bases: TGCGCCAGCAGCTTGGCCATGGCAGGGGCCGACAATTCACCCCTCAACTTT. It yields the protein CASSLAMAGADNSPLNF.

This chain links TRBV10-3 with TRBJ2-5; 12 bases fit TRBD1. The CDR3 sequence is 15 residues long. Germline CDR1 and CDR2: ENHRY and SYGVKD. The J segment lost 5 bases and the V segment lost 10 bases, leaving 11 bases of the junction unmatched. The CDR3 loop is CASRGGQGARETQYF. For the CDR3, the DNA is TGTGCCAGCAGGGGGGGACAGGGGGCGCGGGAGACCCAGTACTTC.

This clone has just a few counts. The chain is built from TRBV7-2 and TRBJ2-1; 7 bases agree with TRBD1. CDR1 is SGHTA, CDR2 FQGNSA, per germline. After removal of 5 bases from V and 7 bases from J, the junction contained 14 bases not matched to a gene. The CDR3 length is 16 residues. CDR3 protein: CASSAQLKGGGNEQFF. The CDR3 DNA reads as TGTGCCAGCAGCGCCCAGCTAAAAGGGGGCGGGAATGAGCAGTTCTTC. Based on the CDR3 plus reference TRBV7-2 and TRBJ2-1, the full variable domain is GAGVSQSPSNKVTEKGKDVELRCDPISGHTALYWYRQSLGQGLEFLIYFQGNSAPDKSGLPSDRFSAERTGGSVSTLTIQRTQQEDSAVYLCASSAQLKGGGNEQFFGPGTRLTVL.

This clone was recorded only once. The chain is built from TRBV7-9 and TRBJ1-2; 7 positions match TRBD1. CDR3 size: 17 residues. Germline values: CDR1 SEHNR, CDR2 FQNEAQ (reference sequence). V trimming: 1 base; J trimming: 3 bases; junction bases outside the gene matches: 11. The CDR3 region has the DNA TGTGCCAGCAGCTTAGGCGCTGACAGGGAAACTTACTATGGCTACACCTTC. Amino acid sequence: CASSLGADRETYYGYTF.

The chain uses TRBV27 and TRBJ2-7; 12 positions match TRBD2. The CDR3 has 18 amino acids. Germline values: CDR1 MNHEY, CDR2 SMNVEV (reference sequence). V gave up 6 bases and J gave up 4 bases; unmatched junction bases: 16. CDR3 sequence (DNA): TGTGCCAGCAGCCAAGTGCTAGCGGGGGGGCTTTCAAGGTACGAGCAGTACTTC. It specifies CASSQVLAGGLSRYEQYF.

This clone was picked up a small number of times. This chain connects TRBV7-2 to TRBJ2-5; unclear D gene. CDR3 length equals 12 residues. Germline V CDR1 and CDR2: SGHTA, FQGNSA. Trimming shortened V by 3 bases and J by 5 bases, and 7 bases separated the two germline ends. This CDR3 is CASSLQWETQYF. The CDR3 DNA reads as TGTGCCAGCAGCTTGCAGTGGGAGACCCAGTACTTC.

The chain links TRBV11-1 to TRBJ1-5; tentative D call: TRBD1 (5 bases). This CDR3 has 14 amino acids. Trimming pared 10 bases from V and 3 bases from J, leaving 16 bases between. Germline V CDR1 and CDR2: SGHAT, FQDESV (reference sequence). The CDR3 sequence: CANPGTDLNQPQHF. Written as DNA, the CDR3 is TGTGCCAACCCGGGGACTGACCTCAATCAGCCCCAGCATTTT.

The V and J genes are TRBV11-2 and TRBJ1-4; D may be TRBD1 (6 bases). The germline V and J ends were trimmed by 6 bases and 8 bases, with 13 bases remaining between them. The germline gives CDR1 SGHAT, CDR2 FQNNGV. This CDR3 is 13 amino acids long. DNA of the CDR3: TGTGCCAGCAGTGAACAGGGTTGGGAAAAACTGTTTTTT. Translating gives CASSEQGWEKLFF.

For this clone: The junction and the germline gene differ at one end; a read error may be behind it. The CDR3 DNA reads TGCGCCAGCGCCCCGACAGGGTATGGCTACCCCTTC. This gives the protein CASAPTGYGYPF. The chain uses TRBV5-1 and TRBJ1-2; 7 bases map to TRBD1. CDR1 is SGHRS, CDR2 YFSETQ, per germline. The CDR3 extends over 12 amino acids.

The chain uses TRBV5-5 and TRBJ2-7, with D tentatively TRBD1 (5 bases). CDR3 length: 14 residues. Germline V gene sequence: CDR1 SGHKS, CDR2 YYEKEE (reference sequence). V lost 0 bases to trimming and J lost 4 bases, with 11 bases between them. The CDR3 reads CASSLAQGIYEQYF. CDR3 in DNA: TGTGCCAGCAGCTTGGCGCAGGGAATTTACGAGCAGTACTTC.

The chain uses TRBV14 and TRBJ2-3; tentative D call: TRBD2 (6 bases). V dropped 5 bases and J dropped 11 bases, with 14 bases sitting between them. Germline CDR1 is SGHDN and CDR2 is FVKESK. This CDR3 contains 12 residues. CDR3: CASSVTSMGQYF. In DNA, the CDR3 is TGTGCCAGCAGCGTTACTAGCATGGGGCAGTATTTT. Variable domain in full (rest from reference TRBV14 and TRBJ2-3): EAGVTQFPSHSVIEKGQTVTLRCDPISGHDNLYWYRRVMGKEIKFLLHFVKESKQDESGMPNNRFLAERTGGTYSTLKVQPAELEDSGVYFCASSVTSMGQYFGPGTRLTVL.

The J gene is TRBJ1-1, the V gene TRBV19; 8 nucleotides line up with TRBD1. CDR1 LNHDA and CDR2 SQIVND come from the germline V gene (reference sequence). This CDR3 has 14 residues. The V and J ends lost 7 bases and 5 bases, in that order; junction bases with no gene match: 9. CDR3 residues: CASTQTGEGTEAFF. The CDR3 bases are TGTGCCAGTACTCAGACAGGGGAAGGGACTGAAGCTTTCTTT.

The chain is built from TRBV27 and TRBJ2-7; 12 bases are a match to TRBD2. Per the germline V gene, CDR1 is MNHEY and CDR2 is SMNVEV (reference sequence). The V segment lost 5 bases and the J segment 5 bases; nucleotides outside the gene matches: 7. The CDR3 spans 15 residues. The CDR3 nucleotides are TGTGCCAGCAGTCCGAGACTAGCGGGGGTTGACGAGCAGTACTTC. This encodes CASSPRLAGVDEQYF.

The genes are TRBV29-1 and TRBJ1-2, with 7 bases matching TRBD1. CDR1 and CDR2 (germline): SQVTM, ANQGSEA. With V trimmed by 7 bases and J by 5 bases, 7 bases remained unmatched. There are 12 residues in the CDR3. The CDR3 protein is CSASGTAYGYTF. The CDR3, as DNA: TGCAGCGCCTCCGGGACAGCGTATGGCTACACCTTC. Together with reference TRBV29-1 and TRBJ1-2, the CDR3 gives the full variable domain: SAVISQKPSRDICQRGTSLTIQCQVDSQVTMMFWYRQQPGQSLTLIATANQGSEATYESGFVIDKFPISRPNLTFSTLTVSNMSPEDSSIYLCSASGTAYGYTFGSGTRLTVV.

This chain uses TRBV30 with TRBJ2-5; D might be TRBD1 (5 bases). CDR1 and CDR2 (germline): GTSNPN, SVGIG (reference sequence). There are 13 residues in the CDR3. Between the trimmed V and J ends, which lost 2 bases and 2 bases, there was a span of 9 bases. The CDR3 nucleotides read TGTGCCTGGAGTCGACAGTCACAAGAGACCCAGTACTTC. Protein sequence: CAWSRQSQETQYF.

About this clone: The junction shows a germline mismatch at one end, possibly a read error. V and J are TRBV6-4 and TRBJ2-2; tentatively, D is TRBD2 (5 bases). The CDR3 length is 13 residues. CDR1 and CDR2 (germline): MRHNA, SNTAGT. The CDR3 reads CATRGGDAGQLFF. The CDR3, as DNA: TGTGCCACCCGTGGAGGCGACGCCGGGCAGCTGTTTTTT.

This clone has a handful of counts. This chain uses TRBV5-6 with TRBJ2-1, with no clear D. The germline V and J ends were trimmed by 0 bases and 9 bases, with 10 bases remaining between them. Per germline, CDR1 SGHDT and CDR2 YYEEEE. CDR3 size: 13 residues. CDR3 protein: CASSLELQGEQFF. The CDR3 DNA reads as TGTGCCAGCAGCTTGGAACTACAAGGTGAGCAGTTCTTC.

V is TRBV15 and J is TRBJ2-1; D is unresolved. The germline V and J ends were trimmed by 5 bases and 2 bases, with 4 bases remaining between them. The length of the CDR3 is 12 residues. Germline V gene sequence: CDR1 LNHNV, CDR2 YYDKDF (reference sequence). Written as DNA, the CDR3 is TGTGCCACCAGCGTAACCTACAATGAGCAGTTCTTC. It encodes CATSVTYNEQFF.